This T cell receptor (beta chain) stems from a study of response to subunit inactivated influenza vaccine. TCRdb used MiXCR to reprocess the RT-PCR reads, holding one entry per CDR3 protein. Of roughly 190,000 distinct CDR3 sequences in the sample, around 12% are singletons; the top ten hold over 25%. Note on this clonotype: One end of the junction varies from germline; a read error may be responsible.

The data were also submitted as part of a second study, on T cells expressing NK-cell markers. As reported in that work: UMIs were included in TCR beta cDNA generated by 5'RACE template switching. Dominant NKG2C+ clonotypes made up about 1.0-7.0% of CD8+ T cells in 5 or 6 donors.

The TCR sequence derives from a man aged 50 or older who received an inactivated influenza vaccine. The sample consisted of CD8+ T cells sorted from PBMCs, taken 11 to 12 days after vaccination.

The CDR3 region is CASSVFGSNVLTF. The CDR3 coding sequence is TGTGCCAGCAGTGTATTTGGGTCCAACGTCCTGACTTTC. This chain uses TRBV2 with TRBJ2-6; D call uncertain. Germline values: CDR1 SNHLY, CDR2 FYNNEI. The CDR3 sequence is 13 residues long. The full variable domain, in which reference TRBV2 and TRBJ2-6 provide the parts outside the CDR3, is EPEVTQTPSHQVTQMGQEVILRCVPISNHLYFYWYRQILGQKVEFLVSFYNNEISEKSEIFDDQFSVERPDGSNFTLKIRSTKLEDSAMYFCASSVFGSNVLTFGAGSRLTVL.